This T cell receptor beta chain was captured in a study of T-cell reconstitution after alpha-beta-depleted transplantation in children. Study observations and caveats: In patients about two months after transplant, alpha-beta T cells reportedly arose from several hundred expanded graft clones. Surviving recipient cells, namely T cells and thymic progenitors, were the source of high day-60 TCRbeta diversity in some patients.

CDR1 and CDR2 from the germline V gene are DFQATT and SNEGSKA (reference sequence). V shed 3 bases and J shed 0 bases, with 12 bases lying between them. This CDR3 comprises 15 residues. As it was prepared, the TCRbeta library received unique molecular identifiers. TCRdb used MiXCR to reprocess the PCR reads, holding one entry per CDR3 protein. The sample holds around 52,000 distinct CDR3 sequences; approximately 6.1% are singletons and the top ten take 30%. At least ten counts were recorded for this clonotype. Its antigen remains unidentified. The clonotype originates from a female patient aged 2 to 10 who had a stem cell transplant for aplastic anemia, so the T cells may come from the graft donor. The sequencing here drew on PBMCs, mostly from graft donor cells, taken 60 days after TCRalphabeta/CD19-depleted stem cell transplant. This chain joins TRBV20-1 and TRBJ2-1; D unresolved. The CDR3 is CSASIGESSYNEQFF. The CDR3 DNA follows: TGCAGTGCTAGCATTGGTGAAAGCTCCTACAATGAGCAGTTCTTC.